This TCR beta chain was retrieved from a study of T cell clonality in common variable immunodeficiency. CDR3 length: 14 residues. V lost 2 bases to trimming and J lost 4 bases; unmatched junction nucleotides: 2. CDR1 SGHTA and CDR2 FQGNSA come from the germline V gene. Sequenced by immunoSEQ multiplex PCR; TCRdb stores in-frame clones only, minus some. The sample has about 20,000 clones, none seen only once. This clone showed up just a few times. Its target is not known. With the read ending 3 residues before the CDR3 end, the germline J gene is used to fill in that end. Findings of the study overall: Common variable immunodeficiency TCR beta sequences reportedly had fewer deletions and N-nucleotide insertions.

The receptor's source is a human donor with common variable immunodeficiency. The chain carries TRBV7-2 and TRBJ2-1, with 7 nucleotides matching TRBD2. Material: peripheral blood mononuclear cells. The part of the CDR3 DNA that was read is TGTGCCAGCAGCTTAAGGACTAGGTACAATGAG. Translated: CASSLRTRYNE. In full, the CDR3 reads CASSLRTRYNEQFF.